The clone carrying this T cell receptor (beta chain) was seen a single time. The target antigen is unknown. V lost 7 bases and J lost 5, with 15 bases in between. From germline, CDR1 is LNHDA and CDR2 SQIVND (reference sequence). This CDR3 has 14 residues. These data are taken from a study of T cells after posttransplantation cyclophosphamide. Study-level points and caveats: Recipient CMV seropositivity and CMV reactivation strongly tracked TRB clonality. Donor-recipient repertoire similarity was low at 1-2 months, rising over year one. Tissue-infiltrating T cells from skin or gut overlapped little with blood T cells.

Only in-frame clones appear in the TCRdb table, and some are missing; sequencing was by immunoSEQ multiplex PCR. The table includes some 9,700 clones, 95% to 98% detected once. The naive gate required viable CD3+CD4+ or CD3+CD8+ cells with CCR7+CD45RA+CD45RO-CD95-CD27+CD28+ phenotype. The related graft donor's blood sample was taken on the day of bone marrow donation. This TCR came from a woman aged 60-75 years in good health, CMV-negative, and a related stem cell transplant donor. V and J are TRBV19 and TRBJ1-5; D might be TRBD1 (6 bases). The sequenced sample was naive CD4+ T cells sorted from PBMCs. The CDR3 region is CASMGQGFYQPQHF. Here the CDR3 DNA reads TGTGCCAGTATGGGGCAGGGGTTTTATCAGCCCCAGCATTTT.